The 25 T cell receptor beta chains below were found in one sample sequenced in a study of pediatric ulcerative colitis. Rectal tissue came from one to two pinch biopsies taken at colonoscopy. The data were produced by immunoSEQ multiplex PCR, yet TCRdb's version contains in-frame clones alone and is incomplete. The data contain some 35,000 clones, about 81% of them singletons. The sequenced sample consisted of gut tissue. Receptors were obtained from a boy aged 5-17 years with mild ulcerative colitis.

The genes are TRBV6-5 and TRBJ1-6, with D possibly TRBD1 on 5 matching bases. Germline loops: CDR1 MNHEY, CDR2 SVGAGI. The CDR3 loop spans 13 amino acids. V was clipped by 2 bases and J by 10 bases, with 9 bases between them. The CDR3 nucleotides read TGTGCCAGCAGTTACCTTGGGGACTCACCCCTCCACTTT. It specifies CASSYLGDSPLHF.

V usage is TRBV9 and J usage is TRBJ2-3; maybe TRBD2 (7 bases). V was pared by 3 bases and J by 8 bases, with 22 bases between. This CDR3 is built from 16 residues. CDR1 is SGDLS and CDR2 is YYNGEE in the germline V gene. The CDR3 here is CASSGPGGSIHGTQYF. The CDR3 DNA sequence: TGTGCCAGCAGCGGACCGGGGGGCTCCATTCACGGTACGCAGTATTTT.

In its sample, this clone was seen once. The chain's CDR3 is CASSEFVSGERQETQYF. Here the CDR3 DNA reads TGTGCCAGCAGTGAGTTTGTGTCAGGGGAACGGCAAGAGACCCAGTACTTC. The V and J genes are TRBV2 and TRBJ2-5; TRBD1 might be the D (6 bases). The CDR3 length is 17 residues. The V end was cut by 3 bases, the J end by 2 bases, with 19 bases between. Germline CDR1 reads SNHLY; CDR2 reads FYNNEI.

This clone has only one observation. V gene TRBV7-9 combines with J gene TRBJ1-3; D unresolved. V was clipped by 3 bases and J by 3 bases, with 6 bases between them. Per the germline V gene, CDR1 is SEHNR and CDR2 is FQNEAQ (reference sequence). The CDR3 is made up of 13 amino acids. The CDR3 protein is CASSLAGGNTIYF. The CDR3, as DNA: TGTGCCAGCAGCTTGGCGGGTGGAAACACCATATATTTT. Variable domain in full (rest from reference TRBV7-9 and TRBJ1-3): DTGVSQNPRHKITKRGQNVTFRCDPISEHNRLYWYRQTLGQGPEFLTYFQNEAQLEKSRLLSDRFSAERPKGSFSTLEIQRTEQGDSAMYLCASSLAGGNTIYFGEGSWLTVV.

About this clone itself: One junction end disagrees with the germline gene, perhaps due to a read error. V usage is TRBV30 and J usage is TRBJ1-2; the D gene is possibly TRBD1 (5 bases). Germline V gives CDR1 GTSNPN, CDR2 SVGIG (reference sequence). The CDR3 is made up of 12 amino acids. The chain's CDR3 is CVWSIVGTGYTF. For the CDR3, the DNA is TGTGTCTGGAGTATAGTAGGGACTGGCTACACCTTC.

This chain joins TRBV13 and TRBJ1-1, with D perhaps matching TRBD1 (6 bases). V was shortened by 4 bases and J by 0 bases, with 24 bases between the two germline ends. The germline V gene has CDR1 PRHDT and CDR2 FYEKMQ (reference sequence). CDR3 size: 19 residues. Written as DNA, the CDR3 is TGTGCCAGCAGCTCCTTCTCCGGGACACTATACTATATGAACACTGAAGCTTTCTTT. It yields the protein CASSSFSGTLYYMNTEAFF.

The J gene is TRBJ1-2, the V gene TRBV27; no definite D call. The CDR3 is 14 amino acids. Germline V gene lookup returns CDR1 MNHEY and CDR2 SMNVEV (reference sequence). Trimming left V 2 bases short and J 4 bases short, with 11 bases between. The CDR3 protein is CASSLRWEGYGYTF. CDR3 bases: TGTGCCAGCAGTTTAAGATGGGAGGGCTATGGCTACACCTTC.

The V gene is TRBV2, the J gene TRBJ1-1; possibly TRBD1 for D (5 bases). Trimming cost V 7 bases and J 6 bases, with 15 bases left between them. CDR1 is SNHLY and CDR2 is FYNNEI in the germline V gene. CDR3 length: 13 amino acids. The CDR3 coding sequence is TGTGCCAGCACGGAGTGGGGGAGCGCTGAAGCTTTCTTT. Encoded protein: CASTEWGSAEAFF.

The chain carries TRBV5-4 and TRBJ1-1; D unresolved. Germline V gene sequence: CDR1 SGHNT, CDR2 YYREEE (reference sequence). Trimming cost V 2 bases and J 1 base, with 6 bases left between them. The CDR3 runs 13 residues. The CDR3 bases are TGTGCCAGCAGCTTCTACAGGAACACTGAAGCTTTCTTT. This sequence encodes CASSFYRNTEAFF.

The chain couples TRBV5-1 to TRBJ2-2; 9 bases align to TRBD1. J gave up 2 bases and V 0 bases, and 2 bases lay outside the gene matches. There are 16 residues in the CDR3. The germline V gene encodes CDR1 SGHRS and CDR2 YFSETQ. The CDR3 DNA is TGCGCCAGCAGCTTGGCGGGACAGGGTAACACCGGGGAGCTGTTTTTT. Translating gives CASSLAGQGNTGELFF.

Relative to its sample, this clone is medium-sized. The CDR3 is CASNTGMNTEAFF. The CDR3 DNA reads as TGTGCCAGCAACACAGGGATGAACACTGAAGCTTTCTTT. The rearrangement joins TRBV27 to TRBJ1-1, with D possibly matching TRBD1 (6 bases). The CDR3 runs to 13 residues. Deletions cut 7 bases from V and 0 bases from J, with 9 bases between. Germline V gives CDR1 MNHEY, CDR2 SMNVEV (reference sequence).

J is TRBJ1-6 and V is TRBV7-6, with TRBD1 as a possible D gene (6 bases). The CDR3 has 16 residues. Trimming cost V 2 bases and J 2 bases, with 10 bases left between them. CDR1 is SGHVS and CDR2 is FNYEAQ in the germline V gene. CDR3 sequence (DNA): TGTGCCAGCAGCTTATACAGGGCCGCCTATAATTCACCCCTCCACTTT. Translation gives CASSLYRAAYNSPLHF.

V is TRBV18 and J is TRBJ1-1; TRBD1 matches at 7 bases. CDR3 length equals 14 residues. Germline V CDR1 and CDR2: KGHSH, LQKENI. J was trimmed by 1 base and V by 3 bases; bases with no gene match: 2. The CDR3, as DNA: TGTGCCAGCTCACCGACAGGGTCGAACACTGAAGCTTTCTTT. It is translated as CASSPTGSNTEAFF.

This sequence joins TRBV2 and TRBJ1-5; a possible D gene is TRBD1 (6 bases). Germline V CDR1 and CDR2: SNHLY, FYNNEI. Trimming left V 3 bases short and J 4 bases short, with 10 bases between. This CDR3 is built from 14 residues. The CDR3 sequence is CASSDQGPNQPQHF. The CDR3 DNA reads as TGTGCCAGCAGTGACCAGGGGCCTAATCAGCCCCAGCATTTT.

J is TRBJ1-5 and V is TRBV30; D not certain. CDR1 is GTSNPN and CDR2 is SVGIG in the germline V gene (reference sequence). There are 13 residues in the CDR3. The V end lost 2 bases, the J end lost 3 bases, and 8 bases lay between the germline ends. The chain's CDR3 is CAWSQEDNQPQHF. The DNA for the CDR3 is TGTGCCTGGAGTCAGGAAGACAATCAGCCCCAGCATTTT. Combining the CDR3 with reference TRBV30 and TRBJ1-5 gives the whole variable domain SQTIHQWPATLVQPVGSPLSLECTVEGTSNPNLYWYRQAAGRGLQLLFYSVGIGQISSEVPQNLSASRPQDRQFILSSKKLLLSDSGFYLCAWSQEDNQPQHFGDGTRLSIL.

V and J are TRBV2 and TRBJ2-1, with 7 nucleotides matching TRBD1. CDR1 is SNHLY and CDR2 is FYNNEI in the germline V gene. The CDR3 sequence is 15 residues long. The trim removed 8 bases at V and 7 bases at J, leaving 14 bases unmatched. The CDR3 DNA reads TGTGCCAGCGAAACCGGGACAGCCGATAATAATGAGCAGTTCTTC. Translated, it gives CASETGTADNNEQFF.

This clone appeared a single time. This CDR3 reads CASSFSGAARYNEKLFF. CDR3 bases: TGTGCCAGCAGCTTCTCAGGGGCCGCCCGATATAATGAAAAACTGTTTTTT. This chain joins TRBV5-5 and TRBJ1-4; maybe TRBD1 (6 bases). This CDR3 region has 17 residues. In germline, CDR1 is SGHKS, CDR2 YYEKEE (reference sequence). V was shortened by 2 bases and J by 4 bases, with 18 bases between the two germline ends.

The chain has TRBV5-1 and TRBJ1-1; D is perhaps TRBD1 (5 bases). The CDR3 runs 12 residues. V gave up 4 bases and J gave up 1 base, with 5 bases separating them. Per germline, CDR1 SGHRS and CDR2 YFSETQ. This chain's CDR3 is CASSDRNTEAFF. The CDR3 coding sequence is TGCGCCAGCAGCGACAGGAACACTGAAGCTTTCTTT.

This clone was found once. CDR3 region: CASSRAPRGADTQYF. DNA of the CDR3: TGTGCCAGCTCACGAGCCCCCAGGGGCGCAGATACGCAGTATTTT. The V and J genes are TRBV18 and TRBJ2-3, with D possibly TRBD1 on 6 matching bases. With 4 bases removed from V and 4 bases from J, the gap between germline ends came to 15 bases. Germline-derived CDR1 and CDR2 are KGHSH and LQKENI. CDR3 length: 15 amino acids.

The chain joins TRBV30 to TRBJ1-6; maybe TRBD1 (5 bases). The CDR3 runs to 15 residues. Trimming removed 6 bases from V and 10 bases from J, with 22 bases in between. Germline V gene sequence: CDR1 GTSNPN, CDR2 SVGIG (reference sequence). The CDR3 is CACGTRVLLGSPLHF. The CDR3 region has the DNA TGTGCCTGTGGTACCAGGGTTCTTTTGGGATCACCCCTCCACTTT.

The table lists this clone with a few counts. DNA for the CDR3: TGTGCCAGTAGTATATCGCCAGGGGGTCGCAATCAGCCCCAGCATTTT. This encodes CASSISPGGRNQPQHF. J is TRBJ1-5 and V is TRBV19; 7 positions agree with TRBD1. Germline assignment: CDR1 LNHDA and CDR2 SQIVND (reference sequence). The CDR3 length is 16 residues. The J segment lost 2 bases and the V segment lost 2 bases, leaving 6 bases of the junction unmatched.

This rearrangement joins TRBV11-2 to TRBJ1-1; a weak D match, TRBD1 (6 bases). V was trimmed by 1 base and J by 5 bases, leaving 8 bases between them. CDR1 is SGHAT, CDR2 FQNNGV, per germline. This CDR3 has 13 residues. The CDR3 loop is CASSLVGGTEAFF. DNA for the CDR3: TGTGCCAGCAGCTTAGTAGGGGGAACTGAAGCTTTCTTT.

The rearrangement joins TRBV10-2 to TRBJ2-7; D possibly corresponds to TRBD2 (7 bases). Looked up from germline, CDR1 is WSHSY and CDR2 is SAAADI. Trimming removed 4 bases from V and 5 bases from J, with 15 bases in between. The CDR3 contains 14 residues. Here the CDR3 DNA reads TGCGCCAGCAGTGTGAGGGGGGGCTGGGACGAGCAGTACTTC. This encodes CASSVRGGWDEQYF.

CDR3 sequence: CAISGGDQPQHF. CDR3 in DNA: TGTGCCATCAGTGGCGGCGATCAGCCCCAGCATTTT. The chain employs TRBV10-3 and TRBJ1-5; no clear D gene. V lost 4 bases and J lost 5, with 6 bases in between. The germline V gene has CDR1 ENHRY and CDR2 SYGVKD. CDR3 size: 12 residues.

V is TRBV7-9 and J is TRBJ2-7, with D perhaps matching TRBD2 (6 bases). CDR3 length: 16 residues. Trimming cost V 4 bases and J 3 bases, with 19 bases left between them. CDR1 is SEHNR and CDR2 is FQNEAQ in the germline V gene (reference sequence). The CDR3 DNA sequence: TGTGCCAGCAGCTATTTAGTCTGGGGGGAGGACTACGAGCAGTACTTC. Translation: CASSYLVWGEDYEQYF. Using reference TRBV7-9 and TRBJ2-7 for the parts outside the CDR3, the full variable domain is DTGVSQNPRHKITKRGQNVTFRCDPISEHNRLYWYRQTLGQGPEFLTYFQNEAQLEKSRLLSDRFSAERPKGSFSTLEIQRTEQGDSAMYLCASSYLVWGEDYEQYFGPGTRLTVT.